What follows describes a single T cell receptor (beta chain). Its antigen is as yet unknown. The data belong to a study of CD8+ T cells in alopecia areata. This CDR3 spans 14 amino acids. V lost 5 bases and J 4 bases, leaving 14 bases between the germline ends. CDR1 and CDR2 from the germline V gene are SGHDN and FVKESK. Sample treatment: oral pan-JAK inhibitor, 5-10 mg twice daily. Study results and caveats: Researchers report lesional scalp, most notably alopecia totalis/universalis, outstripped normal scalp in clonality.

Investigators isolated RNA and reverse transcribed it into cDNA to act as the sequencing template. TCRdb's copy holds only in-frame clones and misses some; the assay was immunoSEQ multiplex PCR. The sample has roughly 200,000 clones; 43% are singletons. This clonotype was obtained from a human donor with alopecia areata. Here the sequenced sample was CD4+ T cells sorted from blood, taken around week 36, from a patient treated with tofacitinib. V gene TRBV14 combines with J gene TRBJ2-5, with D tentatively TRBD1 or TRBD2 (6 bases each). CDR3 bases: TGTGCCAGCAGCTTGGGGGGACACAGAGAGACCCAGTACTTC. The encoded protein is CASSLGGHRETQYF.